These T cell receptor beta chains were read from a single sample in a study of cytomegalovirus exposure and HLA in healthy donors. Repertoires were generated with immunoSEQ multiplex PCR, while TCRdb's copy carries only in-frame clones and drops some. The sample shows around 120,000 clones, roughly 80% of them seen only once. Sequencing used PBMCs. These receptor sequences come from a female donor in good health and CMV-seropositive. Each CDR3 is given with its conserved first and last residue. The D gene is left open where the match is weak. Size tells how often a clone was seen (once, few, many) or the class of an expanded clone, and some rows leave it out.

v_gene	abundance	j_gene	d_gene	CDR3nt	CDR3aa
TRBV4-3	.	TRBJ2-2	TRBD2	TGCGCCAGCAGCTTACGACTAGCGGGGGCCAACACCGGGGAGCTGTTTTTT	CASSLRLAGANTGELFF
TRBV5-6	.	TRBJ2-5	TRBD1	TGTGCCAGCAGCTGGGACAGCCAGACCCAGTACTTC	CASSWDSQTQYF
TRBV9	.	TRBJ2-7	.	TGTGCCAGCAGCGTAGGAGCGACGGAATCCTACGAGCAGTACTTC	CASSVGATESYEQYF
TRBV7-2	.	TRBJ1-1	.	TGTGCCAGCAGCTACGGTAGGAACACTGAAGCTTTCTTT	CASSYGRNTEAFF
TRBV4-3	.	TRBJ2-6	.	TGCGCCAGCAGCCAAGATACGGGTTCTGGGGCCAACGTCCTGACTTTC	CASSQDTGSGANVLTF
TRBV5-4	.	TRBJ2-7	.	TGTGCCAGCAGCTTATCTAACGAGCAGTACTTC	CASSLSNEQYF
TRBV19	.	TRBJ1-2	TRBD1	TGTGCCAGTAGTACCCTCCGGACAGGGGTCAGTAACTATGGCTACACCTTC	CASSTLRTGVSNYGYTF
TRBV7-2	once	TRBJ1-1	.	TGTGCCAGCAGCCTAGAGGGGTTGGGTAGCACTGAAGCTTTCTTT	CASSLEGLGSTEAFF
TRBV6-1	.	TRBJ1-6	.	TGTGCCAGCAGTGAAGGGGAGGCGTATAATTCACCCCTCCACTTT	CASSEGEAYNSPLHF
TRBV15	.	TRBJ1-5	.	TGTGCCACCAGTTATAATAGCAATCAGCCCCAGCATTTT	CATSYNSNQPQHF
TRBV5-1	once	TRBJ2-2	.	TGCGCCAGCAGCGTGACGGTGGGAGACACCGGGGAGCTGTTTTTT	CASSVTVGDTGELFF
TRBV2	.	TRBJ1-6	.	TGTGCCAGCAGTCCAGAGACAGCTTGGGTGGCGAATTCACCCCTCCACTTT	CASSPETAWVANSPLHF
TRBV10-3	.	TRBJ1-1	.	TGTGCCATCAGTGAGAATTTATTTACTTTCTTT	CAISENLFTFF